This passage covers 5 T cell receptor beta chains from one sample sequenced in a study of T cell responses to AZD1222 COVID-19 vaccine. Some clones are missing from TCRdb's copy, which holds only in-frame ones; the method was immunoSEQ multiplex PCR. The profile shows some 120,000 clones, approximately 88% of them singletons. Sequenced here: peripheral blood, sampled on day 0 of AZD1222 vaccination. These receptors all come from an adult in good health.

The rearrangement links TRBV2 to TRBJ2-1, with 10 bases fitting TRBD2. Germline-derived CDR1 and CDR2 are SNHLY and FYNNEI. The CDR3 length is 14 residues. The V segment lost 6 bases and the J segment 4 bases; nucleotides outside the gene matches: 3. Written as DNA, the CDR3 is TGTGCCAGCAGGAGGACTAGCGGATACAATGAGCAGTTCTTC. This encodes CASRRTSGYNEQFF.

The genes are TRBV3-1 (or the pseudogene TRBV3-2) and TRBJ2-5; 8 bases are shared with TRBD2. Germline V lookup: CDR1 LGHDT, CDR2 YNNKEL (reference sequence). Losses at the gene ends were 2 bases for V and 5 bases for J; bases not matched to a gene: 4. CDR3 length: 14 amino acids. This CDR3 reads CASSQTGGQETQYF. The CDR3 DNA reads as TGTGCCAGCAGCCAAACGGGAGGGCAGGAGACCCAGTACTTC.

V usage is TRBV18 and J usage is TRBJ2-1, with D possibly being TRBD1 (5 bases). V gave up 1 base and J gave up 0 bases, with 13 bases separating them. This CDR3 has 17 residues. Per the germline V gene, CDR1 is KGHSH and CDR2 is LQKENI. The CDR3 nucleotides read TGTGCCAGCTCACCACAGAACAGGAAGAGCTCCTACAATGAGCAGTTCTTC. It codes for CASSPQNRKSSYNEQFF.

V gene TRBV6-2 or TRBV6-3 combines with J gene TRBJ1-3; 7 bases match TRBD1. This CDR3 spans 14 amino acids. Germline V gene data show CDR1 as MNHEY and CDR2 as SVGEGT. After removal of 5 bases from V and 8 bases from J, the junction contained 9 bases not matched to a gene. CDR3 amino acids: CASSTPDRWHTIYF. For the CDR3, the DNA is TGTGCCAGCAGTACCCCGGACAGGTGGCACACCATATATTTT.

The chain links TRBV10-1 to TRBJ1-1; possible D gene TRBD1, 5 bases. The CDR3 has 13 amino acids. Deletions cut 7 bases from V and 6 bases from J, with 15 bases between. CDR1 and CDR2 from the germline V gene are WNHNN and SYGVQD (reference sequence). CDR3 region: CASTPGTGSEAFF. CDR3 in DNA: TGCGCCAGCACCCCGGGGACTGGGTCTGAAGCTTTCTTT.